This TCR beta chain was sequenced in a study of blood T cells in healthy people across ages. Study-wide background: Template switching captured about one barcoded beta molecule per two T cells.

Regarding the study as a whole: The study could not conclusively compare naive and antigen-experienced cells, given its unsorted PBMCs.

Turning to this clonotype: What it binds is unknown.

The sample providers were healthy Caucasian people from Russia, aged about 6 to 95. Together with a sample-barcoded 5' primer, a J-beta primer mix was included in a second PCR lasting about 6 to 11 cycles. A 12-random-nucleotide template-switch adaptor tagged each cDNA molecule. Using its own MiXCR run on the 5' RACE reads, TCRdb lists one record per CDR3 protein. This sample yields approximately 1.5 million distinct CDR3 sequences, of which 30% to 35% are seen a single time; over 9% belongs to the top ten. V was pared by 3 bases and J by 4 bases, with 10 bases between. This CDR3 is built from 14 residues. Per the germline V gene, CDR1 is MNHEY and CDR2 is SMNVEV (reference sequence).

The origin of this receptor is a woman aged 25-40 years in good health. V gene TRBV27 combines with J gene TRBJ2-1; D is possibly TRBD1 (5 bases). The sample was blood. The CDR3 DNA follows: TGTGCCAGCAGTTTCCAGGGCCGATACAATGAGCAGTTCTTC. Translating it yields CASSFQGRYNEQFF.